The entry that follows covers one T cell receptor (beta chain) sequence. What it recognizes is unknown. The ends lost 0 bases at V and 5 bases at J; junction bases unmatched: 15. CDR1 is LGHNA and CDR2 is YSLEER in the germline V gene. The CDR3 spans 20 residues. This specimen comes from a study of human thymus T cells. Notes on the study in general: A high degree of thymic repertoire overlap among unrelated individuals was reported in related research.

Generated by immunoSEQ multiplex PCR, the TCRdb table keeps only in-frame clones and is missing some. The repertoire includes about 130,000 clones, around 95% of them detected once, and 0.02% to 0.03% sits in the top ten. Obtained as resections during corrective heart surgery, the thymus tissue was then studied. This receptor was taken from a boy under three years old with a congenital heart defect but otherwise immunologically healthy. The sequencing input was thymus tissue. The rearrangement links TRBV4-3 to TRBJ2-2; 10 bases are a match to TRBD1. The CDR3 spells CASSQDLWDRGRARTGELFF. The CDR3 coding sequence is TGCGCCAGCAGCCAAGATCTTTGGGACAGGGGAAGGGCACGAACCGGGGAGCTGTTTTTT.